This TCR beta chain was identified during a study of memory CD4+ T cells and cytomegalovirus serostatus. Broader study findings: CMV serostatus prediction reached median AUC about 0.95, or 0.9 with US-trained model. The CMV-associated TCR signature appears largely within the CD4+ memory repertoire.

Assay used: immunoSEQ multiplex PCR; TCRdb lists only in-frame clones, some missing. This table holds 45,000 to 55,000 clones, just under 80% found once. J was trimmed by 6 bases and V by 5 bases; bases with no gene match: 6. The germline CDR1 and CDR2 sequences are SGHTA and FQGNSA. CDR3 length equals 14 residues. In the case of this clone: Its target is unknown.

Single viable CD3+CD4+CD8-CD45RO+ cells were sorted as the memory CD4+ T cells. The TCR was taken from an adult in good health and CMV-seronegative. The sequencing input was memory CD4+ T cells from blood. This sequence joins TRBV7-2 and TRBJ1-2; 10 bases match TRBD1. As DNA, the CDR3 is TGTGCCAGCAGCCCGCGGACAGGGGGAAATGGCTACACCTTC. Its protein product is CASSPRTGGNGYTF.